Listed below are T cell receptor beta chains from one sample, sequenced in a study of T-cell memory formation after mild COVID-19. TCRdb analysed the 5' RACE reads with MiXCR anew, one entry per CDR3 protein. The table shows some 320,000 distinct CDR3 sequences, with around 15% occurring only once. Sequenced input: PBMCs or a T cell subset sorted from them (not recorded which). Receptors were obtained from a man between 18 and 35 years old who had mild COVID-19 (a few samples of this study predate the infection). Cell type and time point are not known. CDR3s include the opening cysteine and the closing phenylalanine or tryptophan.

cdr3_aa	v_call	j_call
CASSQDWTAGGPETQYF	TRBV4-3	TRBJ2-5
CASSRVTQETQYF	TRBV10-2	TRBJ2-5
CASSLAVGALDNEQFF	TRBV7-7	TRBJ2-1
CASSLRLAIEQFF	TRBV7-2	TRBJ2-1
CSATPGTRTDTQYF	TRBV20-1	TRBJ2-3
CAWSGRLRGTGELFF	TRBV30	TRBJ2-2
CASSLGTGITDTQYF	TRBV7-2	TRBJ2-3
CASSPGQGMGNEQFF	TRBV11-3	TRBJ2-1
CASSWRGDNEQFF	TRBV7-9	TRBJ2-1
CASSALQGPYEQYF	TRBV5-1	TRBJ2-7
CASSFQGVTTDTQYF	TRBV5-1	TRBJ2-3
CASSPAGRSTDTQYF	TRBV7-3	TRBJ2-3
CASSFSGLGSPLHF	TRBV12-3/TRBV12-4	TRBJ1-6
CASSQGGSRMGTEAFF	TRBV14	TRBJ1-1
CASSTNPYNEQFF	TRBV6-4	TRBJ2-1
CSVGRSGDF	TRBV29-1	TRBJ2-3
CASSYSRQANTGELFF	TRBV6-5	TRBJ2-2
CASSSSGNSPLHF	TRBV5-1	TRBJ1-6
CAYSAGPEAFF	TRBV30	TRBJ1-1
CSATTLGLQHF	TRBV20-1	TRBJ1-5
CASSSRTSGNTDTQYF	TRBV7-2	TRBJ2-3
CASSLDLTRTDTQYF	TRBV7-7	TRBJ2-3
CASSYSGTTHTGELFF	TRBV7-3	TRBJ2-2
CASSLGLAEQETQYF	TRBV7-3	TRBJ2-5
CATEAGGTDTQYF	TRBV7-9	TRBJ2-3
CASSQSMGGASAFF	TRBV16	TRBJ1-1
CASSLGVMGNQPQHF	TRBV7-2	TRBJ1-5
CASSGPGRGEQFF	TRBV7-2	TRBJ2-1
CASIGGAADTQYF	TRBV18	TRBJ2-3
CASSAGPGGNSPLHF	TRBV6-1	TRBJ1-6
CASSPRPATIGQSSLGTESYEQYF	TRBV12-3/TRBV12-4	TRBJ2-7
CASGDGSMETQYF	TRBV5-1	TRBJ2-5
CASSLNSGVKDTQYF	TRBV7-3	TRBJ2-3
CATSRDSLTSYEQYF	TRBV15	TRBJ2-7
CASSQDNTAIGYTF	TRBV3-1	TRBJ1-2
CASSPGGVDEQFF	TRBV5-1	TRBJ2-1
CASRGTAMNTEAFF	TRBV7-9	TRBJ1-1
CASSLDRGGDGYTF	TRBV5-1	TRBJ1-2
CASSYAGGGLYEQYF	TRBV6-5	TRBJ2-7
CAIKDTNEKLFF	TRBV10-3	TRBJ1-4
CATSRLGGITDTQYF	TRBV15	TRBJ2-3
CASSLEISYNEQFF	TRBV28	TRBJ2-1